These T cell receptor beta chains were read from a single sample in a study of blood T cell repertoires in COVID-19. The assay was immunoSEQ multiplex PCR, and TCRdb's table has in-frame clones only and misses some. This table holds around 370,000 clones, roughly 91% found once. Sample: PBMCs or T cells enriched from blood (not recorded which). The source is a woman in her late teens or twenties who had recovered from COVID-19. Each CDR3 is given with its conserved first and last residue. Clone size is stated in some rows and not others, as once, few, many or a class when expanded.

v_call clone_size cdr3_length cdr3_aa
TRBV11-2 . 13 CASSYPGQGYFVF
TRBV12-3/TRBV12-4 . 13 CASRRQDYNEQFF
TRBV4-3 . 15 CASSQNQGYNSPLHF
TRBV7-8 . 14 CASSPGQKNTEAFF
TRBV6-4 . 19 CASSFLGLAGGPPYNEQFF
TRBV2 . 14 CASRLQGPNTEAFF
TRBV2 . 13 CASNLGQGYEQYF
TRBV5-4 . 12 CASSSVNYGYTF
TRBV6-5 . 13 CASRQTGVRGYTF
TRBV7-9 few 17 CASSLGLRQGDKNGYTF
TRBV30 . 13 CAWSVLGTGEAFF
TRBV7-6 few 14 CASSLSAVRSPLHF
TRBV6-5 . 14 CASSYSRGASPLHF
TRBV20-1 . 13 CSASSGGTNEQFF
TRBV7-9 . 18 CASSLDDSPISYNSPLHF
TRBV19 . 10 CAGSEGEQYF
TRBV28 . 17 CASSGSPWAISNQPQHF
TRBV19 . 15 CASSIGNDSPYEQYF
TRBV10-1 . 17 CASSELKGTEFNTEAFF
TRBV9 . 16 CASSVSMPSQGREQYF
TRBV4-1 . 14 CASSPNTAADTQYF
TRBV18 few 14 CASSPPGTGYGYTF
TRBV2 . 14 CASSEKGAREKLFF
TRBV5-4 . 14 CASSRQGSNTEAFF
TRBV19 . 14 CASSIQGTNEKLFF
TRBV11-2 . 13 CASSLPRGETQYF
TRBV24-1 . 14 CATSPRMTGQPQHF
TRBV7-3 . 15 CASSLIGGDTGELFF